A selection of T cell receptor beta chains follows, all from one sample in a study of somatic mutations in cytotoxic T cells in rheumatoid arthritis. Clones were read by immunoSEQ multiplex PCR, and TCRdb kept only the in-frame ones, dropping some. This table holds about 18,000 clones, around 80% found once. Sequencing used CD8+ T cells sorted from blood. Receptors were obtained from a woman aged 50 to 65 in good health. CDR3s include the opening cysteine and the closing phenylalanine or tryptophan. A D gene is named only where the DNA matches it firmly. Size tells how often a clone was seen (once, few, many) or the class of an expanded clone, and some rows leave it out.

>TRBV4-3|TRBJ2-1|few|TRBD2
TGCGCCAGCAGCCAGGAGACTAGCGGGAACTACAATGAGCAGTTCTTC
CASSQETSGNYNEQFF
>TRBV10-3|TRBJ2-4|-|-
TGTGCCATCGGGGGCGGGGTGGGAAACATTCAGTACTTC
CAIGGGVGNIQYF
>TRBV27|TRBJ2-5|-|-
TGTGCCAGCAGTTTAAGCCCGTCAGAGACCCAGTACTTC
CASSLSPSETQYF
>TRBV10-2|TRBJ2-1|once|TRBD2
TGCGCCAGCCTGGGGGGGTACAATGAGCAGTTCTTC
CASLGGYNEQFF
>TRBV9|TRBJ1-3|-|-
TGTGCCAGCAGCGTAGGTGGGACCTCTGGAAACACCATATATTTT
CASSVGGTSGNTIYF
>TRBV30|TRBJ2-3|-|TRBD2
TGTGCCTGGAGTGGCGGGGGGTTTACAGATACGCAGTATTTT
CAWSGGGFTDTQYF
>TRBV19|TRBJ1-1|few|-
TGTGCCAGTAGTCCGAGATTCCAGGGGAACACTGAAGCTTTCTTT
CASSPRFQGNTEAFF
>TRBV19|TRBJ2-3|once|-
TGTGCCAGTAGTATTTGGCACTCCCTCACAGATACGCAGTATTTT
CASSIWHSLTDTQYF
>TRBV2|TRBJ2-1|-|TRBD2
TGTGCCAGCAGGGTAGCGGGAGGCTCGTACAATGAGCAGTTCTTC
CASRVAGGSYNEQFF
>TRBV4-1|TRBJ1-2|-|-
TGCGCCAGCAGCCAAGCCCCCGGAGCCCAGAACTATGGCTACACCTTC
CASSQAPGAQNYGYTF
>TRBV11-3|TRBJ2-1|-|-
TGTGCCAGCAGCTTATTTTTTAGCGCCTCCTACAATGAGCAGTTCTTC
CASSLFFSASYNEQFF
>TRBV7-7|TRBJ2-3|-|-
TGTGCCAGCAGCCCACACGGGGCCTTTACGGGCACAGATACGCAGTATTTT
CASSPHGAFTGTDTQYF
>TRBV4-3|TRBJ2-1|-|TRBD2
TGCGCCAGCAGCCACGGACTAGCGGGGACCAATGAGCAGTTCTTC
CASSHGLAGTNEQFF
>TRBV19|TRBJ2-3|-|TRBD2
TGTGCCAGTAGTATAGAGCCAGCGGGGTCAGATACGCAGTATTTT
CASSIEPAGSDTQYF
>TRBV28|TRBJ2-4|-|-
TGTGCCAGCACCCTACGGGGGGCCGCGGACATTCAGTACTTC
CASTLRGAADIQYF
>TRBV2|TRBJ2-3|-|TRBD1
TGTGCCACCCAGGGGACAGGGGGCATGTATTTT
CATQGTGGMYF
>TRBV5-5|TRBJ1-2|medium-sized|-
TGTGCCAGCAGCTTGGACAGTAACTATGGCTACACCTTC
CASSLDSNYGYTF
>TRBV4-1|TRBJ2-1|-|-
TGCGCCAGCAGCCAATCGTCCGGATACAATGAGCAGTTCTTC
CASSQSSGYNEQFF
>TRBV4-1|TRBJ2-3|-|-
TGCGCCAGCAGCTCGGACGGGGAAAGTAGTGGCACAGATACGCAGTATTTT
CASSSDGESSGTDTQYF
>TRBV5-6|TRBJ2-1|-|-
TGTGCCAGCACTTGGGCAGTATGGACCAACGCCTACAATGAGCAGTTCTTC
CASTWAVWTNAYNEQFF
>TRBV29-1|TRBJ1-1|-|-
TGCAGCGTGGGGACCACTGAAGCCTTCTTT
CSVGTTEAFF
>TRBV6-5|TRBJ2-7|-|TRBD1
TGTGCCAGCAGTTACACAGGGGGCGAGGCCGAGCAGTACTTC
CASSYTGGEAEQYF
>TRBV4-2|TRBJ2-7|-|-
TGTGCCAGCAGCCAAGGTCGGCAGCTATACGAGCAGTACTTC
CASSQGRQLYEQYF
>TRBV4-1|TRBJ1-6|medium-sized|TRBD1
TGCGCCAGCAGCCAGGCCCCGGGACAGATCAATTCACCCCTCCACTTT
CASSQAPGQINSPLHF
>TRBV6-5|TRBJ2-7|-|-
TGTGCCAGCAGCCACCCCCGGTCTATCTACGAGCAGTACTTC
CASSHPRSIYEQYF
>TRBV27|TRBJ1-6|-|TRBD1
TGTGCCAGCAGTCCCGGGACAGGGGGTAATTCACCCCTCCACTTT
CASSPGTGGNSPLHF
>TRBV11-2|TRBJ2-7|-|-
TGTGCCAGCAGCGTACCCAACGAGCAGTACTTC
CASSVPNEQYF
>TRBV5-4|TRBJ1-2|-|-
TGTGCCAGCAGCTTGGGGCTAAGGGGGGTAGACTATGGCTACACCTTC
CASSLGLRGVDYGYTF
>TRBV28|TRBJ1-2|-|TRBD1
TGTGCCAGCAGTACCGGGACAGGGATCTATGGCTACACCTTC
CASSTGTGIYGYTF
>TRBV28|TRBJ2-1|-|TRBD2
TGTGCCAGCAGTAGACTAGCGGGAGACAATGAGCAGTTCTTC
CASSRLAGDNEQFF
>TRBV15|TRBJ1-4|-|TRBD1
TGTGCCACCAGCGACAGGGTGGATGAAAAACTGTTTTTT
CATSDRVDEKLFF
>TRBV5-6|TRBJ2-1|-|-
TGTGCCAGCAGCATCACGAGGTACAATGAGCAGTTCTTC
CASSITRYNEQFF
>TRBV27|TRBJ2-3|-|TRBD1
TGTGCCAGCAGTTTATATCCGGGACAGAGCACAGATACGCAGTATTTT
CASSLYPGQSTDTQYF
>TRBV7-9|TRBJ2-7|-|-
TGTGCCAGCAGCTTAGTTTCTAGCGATCCCTACGAGCAGTACTTC
CASSLVSSDPYEQYF
>TRBV27|TRBJ1-1|-|TRBD1
TGTGCCAGCAGTTCAAACGCGGGACAGACCACTGAAGCTTTCTTT
CASSSNAGQTTEAFF
>TRBV6-4|TRBJ2-2|-|TRBD2
TGTGCCAGCAGTGACTCCCGACTAGCGGGAGAGCGAACCGGGGAGCTGTTTTTT
CASSDSRLAGERTGELFF
>TRBV2|TRBJ1-3|-|-
TGTGCCAGCAGGTCGGACGGGAGCTCTGGAAACACCATATATTTT
CASRSDGSSGNTIYF
>TRBV28|TRBJ1-2|-|-
TGTGCCAGCAGTTTTCGGGGTTCCCTACTACATGGCTACACCTTC
CASSFRGSLLHGYTF
>TRBV25-1|TRBJ1-2|-|-
TGTGCCAGCAGTGCGGGATGGGGGCGGGGTGGCTACACCTTC
CASSAGWGRGGYTF
>TRBV13|TRBJ2-1|-|TRBD1
TGTGCCAGCAGCAGAGGGGGCCACAATGAGCAGTTCTTC
CASSRGGHNEQFF
>TRBV7-6|TRBJ2-7|-|-
TGTGCCAGCAGCTTAGGGGGGACGGGCTCCTACGAGCAGTACTTC
CASSLGGTGSYEQYF
>TRBV29-1|TRBJ2-5|-|TRBD2
TGCAGCGTTGTCCTAGCGGGTCAGGAGACCCAGTACTTC
CSVVLAGQETQYF
>TRBV27|TRBJ1-3|few|-
TGTGCCAGCAGTGTCAATTCTGGAAACACCATATATTTT
CASSVNSGNTIYF
>TRBV2|TRBJ1-1|-|TRBD1
TGTGCCAGCAGTTACCCCGGGACAGGGGGCGGGAAGAACACTGAAGCTTTCTTT
CASSYPGTGGGKNTEAFF
>TRBV27|TRBJ1-2|few|-
TGTGCCAGCAGTTCTGACATGCTATTCTATGGCTACACCTTC
CASSSDMLFYGYTF